This TCR beta chain came from a study of cytomegalovirus exposure and HLA in healthy donors. PCR primers comprised 60 Vbeta and 13 Jbeta primers. Measured with immunoSEQ multiplex PCR; TCRdb has only the in-frame clones, and not every one. The sample has 100,000 to 150,000 clones; around four fifths are singletons. The length of the CDR3 is 18 residues. Germline CDR1 and CDR2: SNHLY and FYNNEI. V was trimmed by 2 bases and J by 1 base, leaving 20 bases between them. This clone was recorded once. The chain uses TRBV2 and TRBJ1-1; maybe TRBD1 (5 bases). The specimen sequenced was PBMCs. The receptor was derived from a male donor in good health and CMV-seronegative. CDR3 loop: CASSEPNIGVFGNTEAFF. CDR3 bases: TGTGCCAGCAGTGAACCTAATATAGGGGTTTTCGGGAACACTGAAGCTTTCTTT.